Below, 25 T cell receptor beta chains from the same sample are listed, as sequenced in a study of tumor and adjacent non-tumor tissue in lung cancer. Three rounds of nested PCR, following a modified ARM-PCR protocol, produced the TCRbeta library. TCRdb fed the multiplex PCR reads into MiXCR, producing one record per CDR3 protein. The profile shows roughly 120,000 distinct CDR3 sequences, over 55% of them singletons. RNA was extracted from bulk tissue without any cell sorting. The normal lung tissue was taken more than 3 cm from the tumor edge. The source material was distant non-tumor lung tissue. The receptors were sampled from a man aged 55 to 70 with non-small cell lung cancer.

With respect to this clonotype: One junction end does not reproduce the germline sequence, and a read error may be involved. The chain uses TRBV11-1 and TRBJ2-7, with TRBD1 identical over 8 bases. This CDR3 has 15 residues. Germline lookup yields CDR1 SGHAT and CDR2 FQDESV (reference sequence). The CDR3 DNA reads as TGTGCCAGCAGCACCGCGGGACAGGAGCGTTGCGAGAAGTACTTC. Translation gives CASSTAGQERCEKYF.

In its sample, this clonotype was seen many times. The J gene is TRBJ2-1, the V gene TRBV4-3, with TRBD1 identical over 10 bases. Trimming took 5 bases from V and 7 from J; bases not matched to a gene: 11. This CDR3 spans 16 amino acids. The germline V gene encodes CDR1 LGHNA and CDR2 YSLEER. The chain's CDR3 is CASSESGTGVLNEQFF. In DNA form, the CDR3 reads TGCGCCAGCAGCGAATCCGGGACAGGGGTTCTTAATGAGCAGTTCTTC.

Note on this clonotype: A much larger clone sits a single nucleotide away, making a read error possible. Given the absence of the conserved phenylalanine or tryptophan at the CDR3 end, a read error is likely. V and J are TRBV11-2 and TRBJ2-7; D call uncertain. In germline, CDR1 is SGHAT, CDR2 FQNNGV. The germline V and J ends were trimmed by 2 bases and 2 bases, with 7 bases remaining between them. This CDR3 is 13 amino acids long. CDR3 coding DNA: TGTGCCAGCAGCTTACTCCATACCTACGAGCAGTACTCC. It yields the protein CASSLLHTYEQYS.

The sample holds a few counts of this clonotype. The junction does not match germline at one end; this may be a read error. This chain connects TRBV29-1 to TRBJ1-2; 7 nucleotides align to TRBD1. The CDR3 runs to 14 residues. CDR1 SQVTM and CDR2 ANQGSEA come from the germline V gene. The CDR3 region is CSALDRRRAYGYTF. In DNA, the CDR3 is TGTAGCGCTCTGGACAGGAGGCGAGCCTATGGTTACACCTTC.

Details on this clonotype: In this CDR3 the conserved last residue, phenylalanine or tryptophan, is missing, so a read error is likely. No DNA is shown, since the ends of the CDR3 on it are uncertain; the CDR3 is the one TCRdb lists. This chain links TRBV12-3 or TRBV12-4 with TRBJ2-1; TRBD2, the D gene given by the table, was not confirmed from the DNA. The CDR3 is 10 amino acids long, termini counted. CDR3 in amino acids: CASSGPSEFS.

This clonotype has only a few counts. The rearrangement uses TRBV7-9 and TRBJ2-7, with a weak D call TRBD1 (6 bases). The germline V gene encodes CDR1 SEHNR and CDR2 FQNEAQ (reference sequence). The ends were cut back, 5 bases at V and 3 bases at J, with 20 bases in the middle. This CDR3 is 16 amino acids long. The CDR3 here is CASSRELGTHNYEQYF. The CDR3, as DNA: TGTGCCAGCAGCCGTGAGTTGGGGACACATAACTACGAGCAGTACTTC.

Ten or more counts support this clonotype. The V gene is TRBV6-2 or TRBV6-3, the J gene TRBJ2-1; 8 bases are shared with TRBD2. The V segment lost 6 bases and the J segment 2 bases; nucleotides outside the gene matches: 3. There are 14 residues in the CDR3. Germline CDR1 MNHEY, CDR2 SVGEGT. The CDR3 nucleotides are TGTGCCAGCAGAGATAGCGGGGCCTACAATGAGCAGTTCTTC. Translating it yields CASRDSGAYNEQFF.

Concerning this clonotype itself: The CDR3 does not end in the conserved phenylalanine or tryptophan, so this is likely a read error. The chain carries TRBV11-1 and TRBJ2-1, with D perhaps TRBD2 (6 bases). The V gene's germline CDR1 is SGHAT and CDR2 FQDESV (reference sequence). This CDR3 comprises 18 residues. The chain's CDR3 is CTGSLVHGSGLEVNEQFL. CDR3 nucleotides: TGTACCGGCAGCTTAGTCCACGGTAGCGGCCTTGAAGTAAATGAGCAGTTCCTC.

Worth noting for this clonotype: A clone one base away is much larger, so this may be a read error. The conserved phenylalanine or tryptophan normally closing the CDR3 is absent here, so this likely arose from a read error. This rearrangement joins TRBV28 to TRBJ2-1, with 8 bases fitting TRBD1. Germline V gene lookup returns CDR1 MDHEN and CDR2 SYDVKM. The ends lost 4 bases at V and 4 bases at J; junction bases unmatched: 6. The CDR3 is 15 residues long. The CDR3 loop is CASSSQGAGYNEQFL. In nucleotides, the CDR3 is TGTGCCAGCAGTTCCCAGGGGGCAGGTTACAATGAGCAGTTCCTC.

The chain is built from TRBV5-4 and TRBJ1-2; TRBD1 might be the D (5 bases). Per germline, CDR1 SGHNT and CDR2 YYREEE (reference sequence). CDR3 size: 13 residues. Trimming stripped 1 base from V and 10 bases from J, with 14 bases between. This CDR3 reads CASSLSTEGVYTF. CDR3 coding DNA: TGTGCCAGCAGCTTGTCGACAGAAGGCGTCTACACCTTC.

This clonotype was picked up a small number of times. The chain carries TRBV2 and TRBJ2-1, with D perhaps TRBD1 (6 bases). Germline V lookup: CDR1 SNHLY, CDR2 FYNNEI. This CDR3 comprises 14 residues. V dropped 7 bases and J dropped 5 bases, with 15 bases sitting between them. CDR3 sequence: CASNIRGFNNEQFF. DNA for the CDR3: TGTGCCAGCAATATCAGGGGATTCAACAATGAGCAGTTCTTC.

Notes on this clonotype: Relative to the germline gene, one junction end is altered; a read error may explain this. The V and J genes are TRBV11-3 and TRBJ2-2; D possibly corresponds to TRBD2 (5 bases). The length of the CDR3 is 15 residues. Germline-derived CDR1 and CDR2 are SGHNT and YENEEA. CDR3 residues: CASSPRIAMAGELSF. As DNA, the CDR3 is TGTGCCAGCAGTCCACGAATAGCGATGGCCGGGGAACTGTCTTTT.

The genes are TRBV20-1 and TRBJ2-7, with TRBD2 matching 7 bases. CDR1 and CDR2 (germline): DFQATT, SNEGSKA (reference sequence). V was pared by 4 bases and J by 3 bases, with 6 bases of the junction left unmatched. This CDR3 spans 13 amino acids. The CDR3 region is CSAKGAGDYEQYF. The CDR3 nucleotides are TGCAGTGCTAAAGGGGCGGGAGACTACGAGCAGTACTTC.

To note about this clonotype: The junction differs from germline at one of its ends, possibly a read error. The chain employs TRBV6-2 or TRBV6-3 and TRBJ2-1; D is undetermined. Looked up from germline, CDR1 is MNHEY and CDR2 is SVGEGT. The CDR3 contains 14 residues. The chain's CDR3 is CASSSTNGTNEEFF. DNA for the CDR3: TGTGCCAGCAGTTCCACTAACGGAACCAATGAGGAGTTCTTC.

Concerning this clonotype: An end of the junction differs from the germline gene, which may be a read error. The chain carries TRBV4-3 and TRBJ2-3; possible D gene TRBD2, 6 bases. Germline loops: CDR1 LGHNA, CDR2 YSLEER. The CDR3 has 13 residues. The CDR3 coding sequence is TGCGTCAGCAGAGCAAGCCGGGGGGATACGCAGTATTTT. Translation gives CVSRASRGDTQYF.

Notes on this clonotype: The junction and the germline gene differ at one end; a read error may be behind it. J is TRBJ2-1 and V is TRBV7-9; D remains ambiguous. The CDR3 runs 14 residues. CDR1 is SEHNR, CDR2 FQNEAQ, per germline (reference sequence). The chain's CDR3 is CASSLVSSYNGQFF. CDR3 bases: TGTGCCAGCAGCTTAGTCAGCTCCTACAATGGGCAGTTCTTC.

The chain carries TRBV15 and TRBJ2-4; 10 bases are a match to TRBD2. This CDR3 region has 12 residues. Germline CDR1 reads LNHNV; CDR2 reads YYDKDF (reference sequence). The V and J ends lost 9 bases and 8 bases, in that order; junction bases with no gene match: 4. For the CDR3, the DNA is TGTGCCACGAATAGCGGGAGGTACATTCAGTACTTC. Encoded protein: CATNSGRYIQYF.

This clonotype was counted only a few times. This rearrangement joins TRBV10-3 to TRBJ2-7; 14 bases agree with TRBD2. The V and J ends lost 10 bases and 3 bases, in that order; junction bases with no gene match: 17. The CDR3 has 18 residues. Germline V gene lookup returns CDR1 ENHRY and CDR2 SYGVKD. CDR3 sequence (DNA): TGTGCCACCGCGGGGCCAAGGACTAGCGGGAGGAACCGCTACGAGCAGTACTTC. This encodes CATAGPRTSGRNRYEQYF.

With regard to this clonotype: One base away lies a much larger clone, so this may be a sequencing read error. The chain combines TRBV7-9 with TRBJ2-7, with 7 bases fitting TRBD1. CDR1 and CDR2 (germline): SEHNR, FQNEAQ (reference sequence). J was trimmed by 2 bases and V by 5 bases; bases with no gene match: 9. The CDR3 sequence is 15 residues long. CDR3 region: CASSLLTGETYEQYF. The CDR3 coding sequence is TGTGCCAGCAGCCTCTTAACAGGGGAGACCTACGAGCAGTACTTC.

The rearrangement joins TRBV12-3 or TRBV12-4 to TRBJ2-3; 13 nucleotides agree with TRBD2. The junction had 4 bases not matched to a gene; V was cut back by 3 bases and J by 4 bases. This CDR3 contains 16 residues. CDR3 in amino acids: CASSLGLAGSADTQYF. Written as DNA, the CDR3 is TGTGCCAGCAGTTTGGGACTAGCGGGGAGTGCAGATACGCAGTATTTT.

The chain joins TRBV5-1 to TRBJ2-7, with TRBD2 matching 9 bases. After removal of 3 bases from V and 4 bases from J, the junction contained 11 bases not matched to a gene. The CDR3 covers 16 residues. Germline V CDR1 and CDR2: SGHRS, YFSETQ. This CDR3 is CASSSSGTRVVYEQYF. CDR3 in DNA: TGCGCCAGCAGCTCTAGCGGGACTCGGGTCGTTTACGAGCAGTACTTC.

The CDR3 nucleotides are TGTGCCAGCAGCACTAGGACAGGGCGTACTAACTATGGCTACACCTTC. This translates into CASSTRTGRTNYGYTF. The chain has TRBV5-8 and TRBJ1-2, with 8 bases identical to TRBD1. V dropped 4 bases and J dropped 0; count of bases not matched to a gene: 8. Germline-derived CDR1 and CDR2 are SGHTS and YDEGEE. The CDR3 spans 16 residues.

In this sample, this clonotype turned up a few times. A read error is possible here, since a much larger clone lies one base away. The chain employs TRBV7-9 and TRBJ2-1; TRBD2 aligns across 7 bases. This CDR3 has 16 amino acids. V gave up 2 bases and J gave up 6 bases; unmatched junction bases: 10. Germline assignment: CDR1 SEHNR and CDR2 FQNEAQ (reference sequence). The CDR3 region has the DNA TGTGCCAGCAGCTTAATAACTAGCGAGGAAATCAATGAGCAGTTCTTC. Amino acids: CASSLITSEEINEQFF.

About this clonotype: A much larger clone lies one base from this, so it may be a read error. This sequence joins TRBV28 and TRBJ2-2, with D unclear. Germline V gives CDR1 MDHEN, CDR2 SYDVKM. The CDR3 totals 10 residues. The CDR3 here is CVTLGGELFF. The CDR3 DNA sequence: TGTGTCACCCTCGGCGGGGAGCTGTTTTTT.

J is TRBJ1-1 and V is TRBV12-3 or TRBV12-4; D not resolved. V gave up 4 bases and J gave up 6 bases, with 15 bases separating them. The CDR3 contains 14 residues. CDR3 residues: CASSSLVDTAEAFF. The CDR3 DNA reads TGTGCCAGCAGTTCCCTGGTAGATACTGCTGAAGCTTTCTTT.